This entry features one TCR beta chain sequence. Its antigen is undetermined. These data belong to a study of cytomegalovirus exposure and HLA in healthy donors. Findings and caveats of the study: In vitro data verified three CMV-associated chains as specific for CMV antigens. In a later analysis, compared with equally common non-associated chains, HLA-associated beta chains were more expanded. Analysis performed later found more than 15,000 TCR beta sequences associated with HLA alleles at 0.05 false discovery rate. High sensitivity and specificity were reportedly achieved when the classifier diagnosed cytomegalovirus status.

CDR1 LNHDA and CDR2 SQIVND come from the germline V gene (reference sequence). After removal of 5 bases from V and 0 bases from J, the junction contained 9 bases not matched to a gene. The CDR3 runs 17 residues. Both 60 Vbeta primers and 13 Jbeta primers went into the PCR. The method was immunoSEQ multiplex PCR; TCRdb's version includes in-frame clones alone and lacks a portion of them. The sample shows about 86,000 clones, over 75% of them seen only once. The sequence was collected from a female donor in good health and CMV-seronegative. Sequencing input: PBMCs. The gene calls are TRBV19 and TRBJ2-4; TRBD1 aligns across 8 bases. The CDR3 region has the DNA TGTGCCAGTAGTTCCGGGACAGGCGGACTAGCCAAAAACATTCAGTACTTC. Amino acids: CASSSGTGGLAKNIQYF. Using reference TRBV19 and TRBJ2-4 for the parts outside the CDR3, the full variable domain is DGGITQSPKYLFRKEGQNVTLSCEQNLNHDAMYWYRQDPGQGLRLIYYSQIVNDFQKGDIAEGYSVSREKKESFPLTVTSAQKNPTAFYLCASSSGTGGLAKNIQYFGAGTRLSVL.